This TCR beta chain was identified during a study of control samples from healthy donors and cancer patients (TCRdb year 2020). Including the terminal cysteine and phenylalanine, the CDR3 comprises 16 residues. Only the CDR3 part of the read is kept: 48 bases, read in frame from the first base. A distance of 12 bases separates the germline ends of V and J, which lose 3 bases and 0 bases respectively. CDR1 is given as SGHRS and CDR2 as YFSETQ, both from the germline V gene. Library generation was performed with the immunoSEQ multiplex PCR assay. Sourced from immuneACCESS, this table was stored by TCRdb with only in-frame sequences that have V and J called. A share of the clones is absent; for the studies checked, an unresolved V gene accounts for under half, and the remainder has no known explanation. The sample includes some 190,000 clones, with about 91% observed a single time. 1.5% to 2% of the sample rests with the top ten.

This clone was seen just once. This clone's antigen is unknown. No base-level quality is on record; no much larger clone is a single base apart. The receptor's source is a man aged 25-45 years in good health. The chain joins TRBV5-1 to TRBJ2-2; no D gene is confidently identified. Sequenced: blood. DNA sequence: TGCGCCAGCAGCTCGTTTTCAGATACGAACACCGGGGAGCTGTTTTTT. Its protein reads: CASSSFSDTNTGELFF.